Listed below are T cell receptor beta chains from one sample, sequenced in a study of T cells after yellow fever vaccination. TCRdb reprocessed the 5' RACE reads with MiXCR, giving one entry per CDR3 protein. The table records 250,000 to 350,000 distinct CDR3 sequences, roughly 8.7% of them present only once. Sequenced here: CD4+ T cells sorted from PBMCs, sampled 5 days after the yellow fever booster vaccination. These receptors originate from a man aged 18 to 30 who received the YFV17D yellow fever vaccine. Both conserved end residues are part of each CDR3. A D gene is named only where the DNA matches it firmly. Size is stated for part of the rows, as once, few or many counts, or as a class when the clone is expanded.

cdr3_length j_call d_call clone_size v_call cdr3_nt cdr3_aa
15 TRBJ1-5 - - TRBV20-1 TGCAGTGCCAAGACTGGGCGGTCGGGCAATCAGCCCCAGCATTTT CSAKTGRSGNQPQHF
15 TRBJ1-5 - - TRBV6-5 TGTGCCAGCAGTTACTCGGGAACTGAGAATCAGCCCCAGCATTTT CASSYSGTENQPQHF
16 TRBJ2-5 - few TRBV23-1 TGCGCCAGCAGTCGACCCCCGGGACGCTGGCAAGAGACCCAGTACTTC CASSRPPGRWQETQYF
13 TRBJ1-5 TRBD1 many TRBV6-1 TGTGCCAGCAGCAGACAGGGTTACCAGCCCCAGCATTTT CASSRQGYQPQHF
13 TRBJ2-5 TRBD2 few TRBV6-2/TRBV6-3 TGTGCCAGCAGTGGGAGCGGGGCGGAGACCCAGTACTTC CASSGSGAETQYF
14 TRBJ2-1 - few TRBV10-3 TGTGCCATCAGTGAGTCGGGCGCCTCCCGTGAGCAGTTCTTC CAISESGASREQFF
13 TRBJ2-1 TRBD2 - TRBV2 TGTGCCAGCGGAGCGGGGGGGCCGGTTGAGCAGTTCTTC CASGAGGPVEQFF
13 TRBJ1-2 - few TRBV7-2 TGTGCCAGCAGCTTGGGACTGCCTTATGGCTACACCTTC CASSLGLPYGYTF
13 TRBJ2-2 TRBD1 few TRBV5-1 TGCGCCTCGGGGGGACAGGGATCCGGGGAGCTGTTTTTT CASGGQGSGELFF
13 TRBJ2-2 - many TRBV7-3 TGTGCCAGCAGCCTTAGTTACACCGGGGAGCTGTTTTTT CASSLSYTGELFF
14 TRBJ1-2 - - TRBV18 TGTGCCAGCTCACCAGGAGCAGGGGACTATGGCTACACCTTC CASSPGAGDYGYTF
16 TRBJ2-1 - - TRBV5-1 TGCGCCAGCAGCTTGGCCTGGTTGAGCTCCTACAATGAGCAGTTCTTC CASSLAWLSSYNEQFF
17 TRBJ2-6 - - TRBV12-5 TGTGCTAGTGGTTTTAATTTGGGGAATCCTGGGGCCAACGTCCTGACTTTC CASGFNLGNPGANVLTF
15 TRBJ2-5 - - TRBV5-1 TGCGCCAGCAGCTCGGGGATGCTTGGGGGTGAGACCCAGTACTTC CASSSGMLGGETQYF
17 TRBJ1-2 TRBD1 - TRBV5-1 TGCGCCAGCAGCCCAGGGGGGTCGGCAGGACTAAACTATGGCTGCACCTTC CASSPGGSAGLNYGCTF
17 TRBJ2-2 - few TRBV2 TGTGCCAGCAGTGAAGCGCTTCGGGCGACGAACACCGGGGAGCTGTTTTTT CASSEALRATNTGELFF
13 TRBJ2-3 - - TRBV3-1 TGTGCCAGCAGCCAAGACTACTTAAGTGCGCAGTATTTT CASSQDYLSAQYF
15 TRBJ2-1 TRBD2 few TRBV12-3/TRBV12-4 TGTGCCAGCGTCCTAGCGGGGGGTTCCTACAATGAGCAGTTCTTC CASVLAGGSYNEQFF
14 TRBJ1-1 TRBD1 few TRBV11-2 TGTGCCAGCAGCTTAGCACAGGGGGCGGGTGAAGCTTTCTTT CASSLAQGAGEAFF
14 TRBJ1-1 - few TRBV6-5 TGTGCCAGCAGGGGACATCAGGCCGCCGTAGTAGCTTTCTTT CASRGHQAAVVAFF
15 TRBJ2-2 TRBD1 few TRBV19 TGTGCCAGTAAAGACAGGGGGCCTTACACCGGGGAGCTGTTTTTT CASKDRGPYTGELFF
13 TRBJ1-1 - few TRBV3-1 TGTGCCAGCAGCCAAGAAAGACGGAGTGAAGCTTTCTTT CASSQERRSEAFF
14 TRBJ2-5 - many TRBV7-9 TGTGCCGTAGGACGGCAGGGCCCTCAAGAGACCCAGTACTTC CAVGRQGPQETQYF
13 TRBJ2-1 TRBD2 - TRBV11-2 TGTGCCAGCAGGGGGAGGGCTGACAGTGAGCAGTTCTTC CASRGRADSEQFF
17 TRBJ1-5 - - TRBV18 TGTGCCAGCTCCCTGGGCACGGGCTTCTCCAGCAATCAGCCCCAGCATTTT CASSLGTGFSSNQPQHF
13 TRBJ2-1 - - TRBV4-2 TGTGCCAGCAGCCAAGATTTCGGCTTGGAGCAGTTCTTC CASSQDFGLEQFF
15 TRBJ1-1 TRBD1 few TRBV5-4 TGTGCCAGCAGCTTGGCCGGGACAGGGAGGACTGAAGCTTTCTTT CASSLAGTGRTEAFF
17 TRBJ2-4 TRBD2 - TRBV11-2 TGTGCCAGCAGCTTCCTTCCCGGGCCAAGCGGGGGGAACATTCAGTACTTC CASSFLPGPSGGNIQYF
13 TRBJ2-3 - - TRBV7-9 TGTGCCAGCAGACTTACTAGCACAGATACGCAGTATTTT CASRLTSTDTQYF
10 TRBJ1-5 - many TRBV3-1 TGTGCCAGCACATACCAGCCCCAGCATTTT CASTYQPQHF
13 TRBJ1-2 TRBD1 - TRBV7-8 TGTGCCAGCAGGAGACAGGGCCACTATGGCTACACCTTC CASRRQGHYGYTF
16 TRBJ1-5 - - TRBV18 TGTGCCAGCTCACCCCAACAGCATACCCTTGATCAGCCCCAGCATTTT CASSPQQHTLDQPQHF
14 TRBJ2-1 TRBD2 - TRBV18 TGTGCCAGCTCACCCCGTAGCGGGGTCAATGAGCAGTTCTTC CASSPRSGVNEQFF
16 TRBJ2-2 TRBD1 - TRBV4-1 TGCGCCAGCAGCCAAGGGACAGGGTGGGACACCGGGGAGCTGTTTTTT CASSQGTGWDTGELFF
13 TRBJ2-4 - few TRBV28 TGTGCCAGTTCAGGGGAGGCCAAAAACATTCAGTACTTC CASSGEAKNIQYF
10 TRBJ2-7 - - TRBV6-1 TGTGCCAGCAGGGAATACGAGCAGTACTTC CASREYEQYF
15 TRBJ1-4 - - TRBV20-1 TGCAGTGCTAGAGTTTCGGGGGCGGGTAATGAAAAACTGTTTTTT CSARVSGAGNEKLFF
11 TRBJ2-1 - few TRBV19 TGTGCCAGTAGAGCCCACAATGAGCAGTTCTTC CASRAHNEQFF
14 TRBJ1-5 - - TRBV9 TGTGCCAGCAGCGTAGAGGGGGGCGGTCAGCCCCAGCATTTT CASSVEGGGQPQHF
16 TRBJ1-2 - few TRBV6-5 TGTGCCAGCAGTTACTCGATGTCCAGACCGAACTATGGCTACACCTTC CASSYSMSRPNYGYTF
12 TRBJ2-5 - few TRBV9 TGTGCCAGCAGCGTAACGACAGGGACCCAGTACTTC CASSVTTGTQYF
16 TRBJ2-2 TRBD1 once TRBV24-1 TGTGCCACCAGTGCCCCAGGACAGGGGCACGCCGGGGAGCTGTTTTTT CATSAPGQGHAGELFF
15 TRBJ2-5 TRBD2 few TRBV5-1 TGCGCCAGCAGCTTGGATGCTAGCGGGGACGTGACCCAGTACTTC CASSLDASGDVTQYF
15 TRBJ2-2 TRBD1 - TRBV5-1 TGCGCCAGCAGCCGCCGGGACAGGGGCACCGGGGAGCTGTTTTTT CASSRRDRGTGELFF
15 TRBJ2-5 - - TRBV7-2 TGTGCCAGCAGCTTAGGTCCAGGGCGTTTGGAGACCCAGTACTTC CASSLGPGRLETQYF
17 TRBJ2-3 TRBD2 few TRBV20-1 TGCAGTGCTAGAAGGGCCTACAGCGGGGGCAGGACAGATACGCAGTATTTT CSARRAYSGGRTDTQYF
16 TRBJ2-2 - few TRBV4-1 TGCGCCAGCAGCCAAGATTGGGACCCTGAGATCGGGGAGCTGTTTTTT CASSQDWDPEIGELFF
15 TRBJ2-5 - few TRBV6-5 TGTGCCAGCAGTTGGACCGGACTACCCCAAGAGACCCAGTACTTC CASSWTGLPQETQYF
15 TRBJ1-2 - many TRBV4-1 TGCGCCAGCAGCCAAGCTTACGGCAGGGACTATGGCTACACCTTC CASSQAYGRDYGYTF
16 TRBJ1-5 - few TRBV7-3 TGTGCCAGCAGCCCCTTGGGGGGGGTAGGCAATCAGCCCCAGCATTTT CASSPLGGVGNQPQHF
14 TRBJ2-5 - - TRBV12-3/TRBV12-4 TGTGCCAGCAGTTTCGGAGGGTCAGGGGAGACCCAGTACTTC CASSFGGSGETQYF
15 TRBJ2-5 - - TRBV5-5 TGTGCCAGCAGCAGGGGTCTCACGGGGGAAGAGACCCAGTACTTC CASSRGLTGEETQYF
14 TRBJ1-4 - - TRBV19 TGTGCCAGTAGTCCGCCGGGGCTTAATGAAAAACTGTTTTTT CASSPPGLNEKLFF
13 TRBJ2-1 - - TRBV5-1 TGCGCCAGCAGGACCCCACCCGGGGCACGGCAGTTCTTC CASRTPPGARQFF
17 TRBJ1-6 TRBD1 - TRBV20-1 TGCAGTGCTAGAGACCCTCGGACAGGGGGCGGGAATTCACCCCTCCACTTT CSARDPRTGGGNSPLHF
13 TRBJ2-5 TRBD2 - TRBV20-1 TGCAGTGCGACGGGGGGGCAGATTTTAATGCAGTACTTC CSATGGQILMQYF
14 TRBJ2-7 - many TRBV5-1 TGCGCCAGCAGGTCCGGGTATACTCCCTACGAGCAGTACTTC CASRSGYTPYEQYF
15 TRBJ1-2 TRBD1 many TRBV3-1 TGTGCCAGCAGCCAAGTTACAGGGGGAGGACGAGGCTACACCTTC CASSQVTGGGRGYTF